This T cell receptor beta chain was documented in a study of post-analysis software for immune sequencing data. Study overall: The disease courses spanned relapsing-remitting, secondary progressive and progressive-relapsing forms of multiple sclerosis. Study results and limitations: F measure showed strong co-clustering of same-batch samples. Five or six TRBV segments (TRBV5-6, TRBV5-1 and TRBV20-1 among them) occurred more frequently in patients than in controls.

Germline V gene sequence: CDR1 SQVTM, CDR2 ANQGSEA. The CDR3 consists of 16 residues. Between the trimmed V and J ends, which lost 3 bases and 0 bases, there was a span of 16 bases. This clonotype showed up many times. Antigen: not known. The library was made from cDNA and included unique molecular identifiers. One entry per CDR3 protein, called by TCRdb with MiXCR from the PCR reads. The repertoire includes approximately 250,000 distinct CDR3 sequences, 36% of them detected once, and less than 6% sits in the top ten. The TCR was taken from a girl between 10 and 17 years old with multiple sclerosis. V is TRBV29-1 and J is TRBJ2-3, with TRBD2 as a possible D gene (6 bases). Sequencing used blood. In DNA, the CDR3 is TGCAGCGTTGATGAAGGTTTGGCGGGAAGCACAGATACGCAGTATTTT. As protein: CSVDEGLAGSTDTQYF.